This T cell receptor (beta chain) comes out of a study of blood T cell repertoires in COVID-19. Original analysis: The assay estimated nucleated cells by amplifying reference gene primers. Some clones are missing from TCRdb's copy, which holds only in-frame ones; the method was immunoSEQ multiplex PCR. D and trimming were read from the DNA, whereas the V and J calls and clone size are those reported in that table. The repertoire holds tens of thousands of clones, with just under 85% as singletons. Sequencing used peripheral blood. The receptor's source is a man aged 65 to 85 with acute or convalescent COVID-19.

The CDR3 region is CASSVRGFSGANVLTF. The CDR3 DNA is TGTGCCAGCTCAGTCAGGGGATTCTCTGGGGCCAACGTCCTGACTTTC. The V gene is TRBV18, the J gene TRBJ2-6; D might be TRBD1 (6 bases). The CDR3 length is 16 residues. V dropped 5 bases and J dropped 0 bases, with 11 bases sitting between them. Germline CDR1 and CDR2: KGHSH and LQKENI.